One and the same sample provided the 26 T cell receptor beta chains below, sequenced in a study of T-cell reconstitution after alpha-beta-depleted transplantation in children. It was with unique molecular identifiers that the TCRbeta library was prepared. TCRdb recomputed calls from the PCR reads with MiXCR, one row per CDR3 protein. The profile covers hundreds of thousands of distinct CDR3 sequences, with approximately 12% appearing a single time and about 4.5% taken by the ten largest. Sequences were derived from PBMCs, sampled from the stem cell graft. Receptor source: a human donor who donated a stem cell graft to a child with Fanconi anemia.

The chain joins TRBV4-3 to TRBJ2-7; unclear D gene. The V gene's germline CDR1 is LGHNA and CDR2 YSLEER. The CDR3 is made up of 16 amino acids. The V end was cut by 4 bases, the J end by 1 base, with 17 bases between. This CDR3 is CASSLSHSGNSYEQYF. CDR3 bases: TGCGCCAGCAGCCTATCACACTCTGGAAATTCCTACGAGCAGTACTTC.

The sample holds many counts of this clonotype. The genes are TRBV7-6 and TRBJ1-5, with no clear D. CDR1 and CDR2 from the germline V gene are SGHVS and FNYEAQ. This CDR3 is built from 15 residues. Trimming took 1 base from V and 1 from J, leaving 8 bases between them. The CDR3 DNA follows: TGTGCCAGCAGCTTAGTAGCCAGCAGCAATCAGCCCCAGCATTTT. It specifies CASSLVASSNQPQHF.

This clonotype has a count of ten or more. This chain joins TRBV9 and TRBJ1-1, with 9 bases that match TRBD1. V shed 2 bases and J 3 bases; nucleotides not matched to a gene: 14. In germline, CDR1 is SGDLS, CDR2 YYNGEE. This CDR3 contains 18 residues. CDR3: CASSVYTGGVSMHTEAFF. CDR3 bases: TGTGCCAGCAGCGTCTACACAGGGGGCGTTAGTATGCACACTGAAGCTTTCTTT.

There are a few counts of this clonotype. The chain carries TRBV5-1 and TRBJ2-1; D is possibly TRBD2 (5 bases). V gave up 0 bases and J gave up 5 bases, with 12 bases separating them. The germline V gene has CDR1 SGHRS and CDR2 YFSETQ. This CDR3 has 15 amino acids. The CDR3 spells CASSLERPTNNEQFF. The CDR3 DNA reads as TGCGCCAGCAGCTTGGAGCGGCCGACAAACAATGAGCAGTTCTTC.

This clonotype was counted a few times. The CDR3 DNA reads TGTGCCAGCACCAAGGGGCAGGCGACCTACGAGCAGTACTTC. This encodes CASTKGQATYEQYF. The chain recombines TRBV12-3 or TRBV12-4 with TRBJ2-7; D might be TRBD1 (5 bases). The germline V and J ends were trimmed by 7 bases and 2 bases, with 15 bases remaining between them. The CDR3 consists of 14 residues.

This rearrangement joins TRBV4-1 to TRBJ2-4; no clear D. Germline V lookup: CDR1 MGHRA, CDR2 YSYEKL. The V and J ends lost 0 bases and 8 bases respectively, with 5 bases between them. The CDR3 contains 12 residues. CDR3 DNA sequence: TGCGCCAGCAGCCAAGATGCGGACATTCAGTACTTC. Its translation: CASSQDADIQYF.

In this sample, this clonotype turned up many times. V and J are TRBV5-1 and TRBJ2-7; D could derive from TRBD1 or TRBD2 (6 bases each). Germline V gene sequence: CDR1 SGHRS, CDR2 YFSETQ. This CDR3 is 14 amino acids long. Trimming cost V 4 bases and J 3 bases, with 14 bases left between them. Written as DNA, the CDR3 is TGCGCCAGCAGCCTCGAGGGGGGCTTCTACGAGCAGTACGTC. Protein: CASSLEGGFYEQYV.

There are many counts of this clonotype. This chain connects TRBV5-1 to TRBJ1-1; 7 nucleotides line up with TRBD1. V gave up 4 bases and J gave up 1 base; unmatched junction bases: 4. CDR1 and CDR2 from the germline V gene are SGHRS and YFSETQ. The CDR3 consists of 14 residues. DNA for the CDR3: TGCGCCAGCAGCGCGACAGGGTCGAACACTGAAGCTTTCTTT. Encoded protein: CASSATGSNTEAFF.

The rearrangement uses TRBV29-1 and TRBJ2-5, with TRBD1 identical over 9 bases. The CDR3 runs to 12 residues. In germline, CDR1 is SQVTM, CDR2 ANQGSEA. J gave up 5 bases and V 7 bases, and 5 bases lay outside the gene matches. The CDR3 region has the DNA TGCAGCGCCGTGGACAGGGGTGAGACCCAGTACTTC. Translation gives CSAVDRGETQYF.

This clonotype appeared a few times. CDR3 DNA: TGTGCCAGCAGTGAAGCTACGAGGGGACAGGGAGCTTTCTTT. Encoded protein: CASSEATRGQGAFF. V usage is TRBV2 and J usage is TRBJ1-1; 9 nucleotides line up with TRBD1. V lost 0 bases, J lost 10 bases, and 6 bases stayed unmatched. The CDR3 sequence is 14 residues long. Looked up from germline, CDR1 is SNHLY and CDR2 is FYNNEI.

The rearrangement joins TRBV5-1 to TRBJ2-7, with TRBD2 identical over 7 bases. V lost 0 bases and J lost 3; bases outside the gene matches: 3. The CDR3 runs to 14 residues. CDR1 is SGHRS and CDR2 is YFSETQ in the germline V gene. CDR3 protein: CASSLAERGYEQYF. The CDR3 DNA reads as TGCGCCAGCAGCTTGGCCGAGCGGGGCTACGAGCAGTACTTC.

There are many counts of this clonotype. This chain joins TRBV20-1 and TRBJ2-3, with unresolved D. This CDR3 spans 13 amino acids. The V end was cut by 6 bases, the J end by 5 bases, with 15 bases between. From germline, CDR1 is DFQATT and CDR2 SNEGSKA (reference sequence). CDR3 coding DNA: TGCAGTGCCCACCCAGTGGGTTTAGATACGCAGTATTTT. This codes for CSAHPVGLDTQYF.

This clonotype occurred a few times. The genes are TRBV10-3 and TRBJ1-5; D is ambiguous. Looked up from germline, CDR1 is ENHRY and CDR2 is SYGVKD. This CDR3 comprises 14 residues. With 3 bases removed from V and 0 bases from J, the gap between germline ends came to 6 bases. CDR3 nucleotides: TGTGCCATCAGTGAAGAGGTTAGCAATCAGCCCCAGCATTTT. Residues: CAISEEVSNQPQHF.

This clonotype was detected a few times. The chain couples TRBV28 to TRBJ1-2; D call uncertain. The CDR3 covers 14 residues. V was trimmed by 1 base and J by 8 bases, leaving 14 bases between them. The V gene's germline CDR1 is MDHEN and CDR2 SYDVKM. The CDR3 nucleotides read TGTGCCAGCAGTTTATCCTCGGAGGAGGGAGGCTACACCTTC. Its translation: CASSLSSEEGGYTF.

This clonotype occurred a few times. The V and J genes are TRBV6-6 and TRBJ1-1, with 8 bases lining up with TRBD1. J gave up 7 bases and V 8 bases, and 9 bases lay outside the gene matches. CDR1 is MNHNY and CDR2 is SVGAGI in the germline V gene (reference sequence). This CDR3 has 13 residues. Written as DNA, the CDR3 is TGTGCCAGCTCACAGGGGGTCGTGAGTGAAGCTTTCTTT. The encoded protein is CASSQGVVSEAFF.

V is TRBV14 and J is TRBJ2-3; 7 positions agree with TRBD2. The ends lost 4 bases at V and 3 bases at J; junction bases unmatched: 10. Germline V gene data show CDR1 as SGHDN and CDR2 as FVKESK. The CDR3 covers 16 residues. The CDR3 coding sequence is TGTGCCAGCAGCCGTCGGGCGGGGGAAATAACAGATACGCAGTATTTT. Translation gives CASSRRAGEITDTQYF.

The chain recombines TRBV20-1 with TRBJ2-1; D is ambiguous. V was clipped by 0 bases and J by 0 bases, with 15 bases between them. This CDR3 is built from 17 residues. Germline V CDR1 and CDR2: DFQATT, SNEGSKA (reference sequence). The CDR3, as DNA: TGCAGTGCTAGAGATCCAAACAGCGCTAGCTCCTACAATGAGCAGTTCTTC. This codes for CSARDPNSASSYNEQFF.

The J gene is TRBJ2-7, the V gene TRBV20-1; TRBD2 matches 7 bases. Germline lookup yields CDR1 DFQATT and CDR2 SNEGSKA (reference sequence). Trimming removed 0 bases from V and 2 bases from J; junction bases left unmatched: 10. This CDR3 has 16 residues. The CDR3 spells CSARDLSRDYTYEQYF. The CDR3 DNA follows: TGCAGTGCTAGAGATCTTAGTCGGGACTACACCTACGAGCAGTACTTC.

This CDR3 is CASSDSETQYF. CDR3 coding DNA: TGTGCCAGCAGCGACTCGGAGACCCAGTACTTC. The chain carries TRBV5-6 and TRBJ2-5; D uncertain. The CDR3 consists of 11 residues. Germline CDR1 and CDR2: SGHDT and YYEEEE. The germline V and J ends were trimmed by 4 bases and 5 bases, with 6 bases remaining between them. Full variable domain (remainder filled in from reference TRBV5-6 and TRBJ2-5): DAGVTQSPTHLIKTRGQQVTLRCSPKSGHDTVSWYQQALGQGPQFIFQYYEEEERQRGNFPDRFSGHQFPNYSSELNVNALLLGDSALYLCASSDSETQYFGPGTRLLVL.

This clonotype was seen a handful of times. The rearrangement uses TRBV29-1 and TRBJ2-1; tentatively, D is TRBD2 (6 bases). Trimming removed 0 bases from V and 2 bases from J, with 11 bases in between. The germline V gene encodes CDR1 SQVTM and CDR2 ANQGSEA. The CDR3 is 15 residues long. Here the CDR3 reads CSVEDSGMPYNEQFF. In DNA, the CDR3 is TGCAGCGTTGAAGATAGCGGAATGCCCTACAATGAGCAGTTCTTC.

The genes are TRBV20-1 and TRBJ2-7, with D possibly being TRBD1 (6 bases). The CDR3 totals 14 residues. Trimming took 0 bases from V and 2 from J, leaving 11 bases between them. The V gene's germline CDR1 is DFQATT and CDR2 SNEGSKA (reference sequence). CDR3 in DNA: TGCAGTGCTAGAGAGATAACAGGGACCTACGAGCAGTACTTC. Its protein is CSAREITGTYEQYF.

The genes are TRBV29-1 and TRBJ2-1, with D possibly matching TRBD1 (5 bases). V gave up 6 bases and J gave up 8 bases, with 11 bases separating them. The CDR3 is made up of 11 amino acids. Looked up from germline, CDR1 is SQVTM and CDR2 is ANQGSEA. The CDR3 loop reads CSVARGDEQFF. The CDR3 bases are TGCAGCGTCGCAAGGGGCGATGAGCAGTTCTTC.

In its sample, this clonotype was seen many times. CDR3 bases: TGTGCCAGCAGTTTTCTGCGGCCGGGGGATACGCAGTATTTT. Its translation: CASSFLRPGDTQYF. The chain combines TRBV12-3 or TRBV12-4 with TRBJ2-3; D perhaps matches TRBD2 (5 bases). Trimming shortened V by 3 bases and J by 6 bases, and 13 bases separated the two germline ends. The CDR3 covers 14 residues.

The chain couples TRBV4-2 to TRBJ1-6; D gene unclear. V lost 0 bases and J lost 6, with 12 bases in between. The CDR3 extends over 16 amino acids. The germline V gene has CDR1 LGHNA and CDR2 YNFKEQ. The DNA for the CDR3 is TGTGCCAGCAGCCAAGATAGATTCTCTGCTAATTCACCCCTCCACTTT. Translated, it gives CASSQDRFSANSPLHF.

The chain combines TRBV4-2 with TRBJ2-1; TRBD2 aligns across 9 bases. The germline V gene has CDR1 LGHNA and CDR2 YNFKEQ. The CDR3 spans 16 residues. V shed 0 bases, J shed 4 bases, and the junction held 4 bases outside the gene matches. CDR3 sequence reads: CASSQEGSGGYNEQFF. The CDR3 DNA reads TGTGCCAGCAGCCAAGAAGGCAGCGGGGGGTACAATGAGCAGTTCTTC.

About this clonotype: An end of the junction does not agree with germline; a read error may underlie this. The genes are TRBV6-5 and TRBJ2-5; maybe TRBD1 (6 bases). The CDR3 runs to 15 residues. Germline CDR1 MNHEY, CDR2 SVGAGI. Here the CDR3 DNA reads TGTGCCAGCAGTTACTCTCGGACAGACCAAGAGACCGAGTACTTC. Translated: CASSYSRTDQETEYF.